The present TCR beta chain was sequenced within a study of blood T cells in healthy people across ages. Findings of the study overall: Calculation of diversity from one million T cells yielded estimates considered to be underestimates. Strongly correlated with naive T cell percentage was TCR beta diversity.

CDR1 and CDR2 from the germline V gene are SGHTA and FQGNSA. This CDR3 region has 14 residues. To note about this clonotype: Its antigen is undetermined. Germline is not matched at one junction end, which may reflect a read error.

Together with a sample-barcoded 5' primer, a J-beta primer mix was included in a second PCR lasting roughly 6 to 12 cycles. A template-switch adaptor containing 12 random nucleotides labeled each cDNA molecule. Via MiXCR, TCRdb re-called the 5' RACE reads, giving one row per CDR3 protein. The data hold about 780,000 distinct CDR3 sequences, with less than 60% observed a single time. The sequenced material came from blood. The TCR was taken from a man older than 75 in good health. The V and J genes are TRBV7-2 and TRBJ2-1; possible D gene TRBD1, 5 bases. This CDR3 is CASSFPRQYNGQFF. The CDR3 DNA reads as TGTGCCAGCAGCTTCCCCCGACAGTACAATGGGCAGTTCTTC. Full variable domain (rest looked up from reference TRBV7-2 and TRBJ2-1): GAGVSQSPSNKVTEKGKDVELRCDPISGHTALYWYRQSLGQGLEFLIYFQGNSAPDKSGLPSDRFSAERTGGSVSTLTIQRTQQEDSAVYLCASSFPRQYNGQFFGPGTRLTVL.